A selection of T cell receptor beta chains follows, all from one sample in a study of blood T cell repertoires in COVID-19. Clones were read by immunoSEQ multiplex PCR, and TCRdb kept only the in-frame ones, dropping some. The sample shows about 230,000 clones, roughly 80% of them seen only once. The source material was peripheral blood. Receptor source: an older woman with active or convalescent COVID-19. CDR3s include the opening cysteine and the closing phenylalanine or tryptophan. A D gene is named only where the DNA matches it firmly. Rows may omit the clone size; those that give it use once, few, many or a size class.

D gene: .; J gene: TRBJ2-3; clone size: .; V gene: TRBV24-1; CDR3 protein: CAIGGSGTELSSTDTQYF; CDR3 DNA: TGTGCCATCGGGGGATCCGGGACAGAATTATCTAGCACAGATACGCAGTATTTT
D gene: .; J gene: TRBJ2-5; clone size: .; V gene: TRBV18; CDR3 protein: CASSRVGVDQETQYF; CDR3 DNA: TGTGCCAGCTCACGAGTGGGAGTAGACCAAGAGACCCAGTACTTC
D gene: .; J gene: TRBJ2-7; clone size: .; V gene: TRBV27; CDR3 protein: CASSLGLFYEQYF; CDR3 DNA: TGTGCCAGCAGTTTGGGACTTTTTTACGAGCAGTACTTC
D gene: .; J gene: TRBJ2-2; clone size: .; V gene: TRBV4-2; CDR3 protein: CASSQEGQTRANTGELFF; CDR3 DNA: TGTGCCAGCAGCCAAGAGGGCCAGACGAGGGCCAACACCGGGGAGCTGTTTTTT
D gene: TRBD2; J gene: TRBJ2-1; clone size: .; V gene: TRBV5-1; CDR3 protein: CASSTELAGGTNEQFF; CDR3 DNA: TGCGCCAGCAGCACGGAACTAGCGGGGGGTACCAATGAGCAGTTCTTC
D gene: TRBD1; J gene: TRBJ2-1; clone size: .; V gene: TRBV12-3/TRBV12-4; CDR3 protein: CASSPDRGRGQFF; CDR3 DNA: TGTGCCAGCAGTCCGGACAGGGGTCGAGGGCAGTTCTTC
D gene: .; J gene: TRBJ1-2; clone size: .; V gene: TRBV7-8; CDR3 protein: CASSSGGDGVYTF; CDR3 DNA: TGTGCCAGCAGCTCCGGAGGGGACGGAGTTTACACCTTC
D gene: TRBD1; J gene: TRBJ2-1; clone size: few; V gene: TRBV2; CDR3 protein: CASSVGTGRTEQFF; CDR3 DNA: TGTGCCAGCAGTGTGGGGACAGGGCGTACTGAGCAGTTCTTC
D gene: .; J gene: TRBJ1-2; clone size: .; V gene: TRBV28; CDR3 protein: CASSVQINYGYTF; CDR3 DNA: TGTGCCAGCAGTGTCCAAATCAACTATGGCTACACCTTC
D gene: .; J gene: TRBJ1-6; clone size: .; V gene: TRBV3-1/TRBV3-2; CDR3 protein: CASSQLQGISPLHF; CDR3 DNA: TGTGCCAGCAGCCAACTGCAGGGGATTTCACCCCTCCACTTT
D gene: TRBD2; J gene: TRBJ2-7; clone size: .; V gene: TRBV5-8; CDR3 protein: CASRARGGLDYEQYF; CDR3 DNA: TGTGCCAGCCGAGCTCGGGGGGGCCTGGACTACGAGCAGTACTTC
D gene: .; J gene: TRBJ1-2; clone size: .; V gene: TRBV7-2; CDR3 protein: CASNPDRLAYGYTF; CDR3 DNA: TGTGCCAGCAACCCCGACAGGCTGGCCTATGGCTACACCTTC
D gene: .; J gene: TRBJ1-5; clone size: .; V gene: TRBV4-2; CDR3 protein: CASSQEGGNQPQHF; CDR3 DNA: TGTGCCAGCAGCCAAGAGGGAGGGAATCAGCCCCAGCATTTT
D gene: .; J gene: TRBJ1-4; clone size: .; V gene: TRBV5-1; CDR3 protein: CASSLAGFNEKLFF; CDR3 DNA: TGCGCCAGCAGCTTGGCGGGTTTTAATGAAAAACTGTTTTTT
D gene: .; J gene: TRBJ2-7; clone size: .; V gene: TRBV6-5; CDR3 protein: CASSYSGISYEQYF; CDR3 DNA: TGTGCCAGCAGTTACTCGGGCATATCCTACGAGCAGTACTTC
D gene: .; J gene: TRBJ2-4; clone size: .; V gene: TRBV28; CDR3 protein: CASSFPSSGAGGAKNIQYF; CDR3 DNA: TGTGCCAGCAGTTTCCCCTCAAGTGGCGCCGGGGGAGCCAAAAACATTCAGTACTTC
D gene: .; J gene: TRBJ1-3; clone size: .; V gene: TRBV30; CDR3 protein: CAWSLASGNTIYF; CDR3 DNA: TGTGCCTGGAGTTTAGCATCTGGAAACACCATATATTTT
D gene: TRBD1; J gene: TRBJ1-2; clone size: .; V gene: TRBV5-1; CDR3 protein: CASSLYWDRGDYGYTF; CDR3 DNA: TGCGCCAGCAGCTTGTATTGGGACAGGGGAGACTATGGCTACACCTTC
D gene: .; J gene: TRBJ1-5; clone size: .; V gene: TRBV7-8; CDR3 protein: CASSQEGGNQPQHF; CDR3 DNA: TGTGCCAGCAGTCAAGAAGGGGGCAATCAGCCCCAGCATTTT
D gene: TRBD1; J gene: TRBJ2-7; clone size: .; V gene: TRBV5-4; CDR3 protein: CASSPRSLMDRASYEQYF; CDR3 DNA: TGTGCCAGCAGCCCCCGATCTCTTATGGACAGGGCTTCGTACGAGCAGTACTTC
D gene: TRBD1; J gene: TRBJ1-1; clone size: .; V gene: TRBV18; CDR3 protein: CASSPPWQGGEAFF; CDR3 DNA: TGTGCCAGCTCACCACCTTGGCAGGGGGGTGAAGCTTTCTTT
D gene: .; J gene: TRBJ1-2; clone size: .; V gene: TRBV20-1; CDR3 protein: CSASSGLTNYGYTF; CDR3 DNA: TGCAGTGCTAGTTCCGGACTAACTAACTATGGCTACACCTTC
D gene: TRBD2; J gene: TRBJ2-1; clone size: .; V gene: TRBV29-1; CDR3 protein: CSVRSGSGASEQFF; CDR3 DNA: TGCAGCGTCCGGAGCGGGAGTGGGGCAAGTGAGCAGTTCTTC
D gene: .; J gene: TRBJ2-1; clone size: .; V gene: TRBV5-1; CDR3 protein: CASSAGTAPTYNEQFF; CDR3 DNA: TGCGCCAGCAGCGCCGGGACTGCCCCTACCTACAATGAGCAGTTCTTC
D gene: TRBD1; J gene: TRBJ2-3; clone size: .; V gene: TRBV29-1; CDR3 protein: CSVEAQGEYTDTQYF; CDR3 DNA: TGCAGCGTTGAAGCTCAGGGGGAATACACAGATACGCAGTATTTT
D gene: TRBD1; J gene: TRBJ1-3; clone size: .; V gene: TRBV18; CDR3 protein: CASSPGQVFSGNTIYF; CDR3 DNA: TGTGCCAGCTCACCGGGACAGGTCTTCTCTGGAAACACCATATATTTT
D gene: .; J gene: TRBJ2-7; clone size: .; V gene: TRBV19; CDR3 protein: CASSIDAGRYEQYF; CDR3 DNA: TGTGCCAGTAGTATAGACGCAGGGCGATACGAGCAGTACTTC
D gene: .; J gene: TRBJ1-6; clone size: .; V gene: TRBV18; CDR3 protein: CASSPGSLPLHF; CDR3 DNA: TGTGCCAGCTCGCCCGGGAGTTTACCCCTCCACTTT
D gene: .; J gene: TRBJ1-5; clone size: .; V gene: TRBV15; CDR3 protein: CATSRDYRWNQPQHF; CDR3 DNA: TGTGCCACCAGCAGAGATTACAGGTGGAATCAGCCCCAGCATTTT
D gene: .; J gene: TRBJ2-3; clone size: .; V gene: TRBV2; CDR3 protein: CASSELGGTVDTQYF; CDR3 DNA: TGTGCCAGCAGTGAATTAGGGGGGACAGTAGATACGCAGTATTTT
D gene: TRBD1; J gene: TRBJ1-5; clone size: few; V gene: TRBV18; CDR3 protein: CASSPTGVNQPQHF; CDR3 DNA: TGTGCCAGCTCCCCCACAGGGGTGAATCAGCCCCAGCATTTT
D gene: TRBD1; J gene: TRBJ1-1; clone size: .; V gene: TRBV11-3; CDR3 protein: CASSPGQGISNTEAFF; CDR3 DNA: TGTGCCAGCAGCCCAGGACAGGGTATCAGCAACACTGAAGCTTTCTTT
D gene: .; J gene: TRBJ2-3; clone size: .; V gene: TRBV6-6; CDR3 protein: CASSPAEGDSTDTQYF; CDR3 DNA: TGTGCCAGCAGCCCTGCCGAGGGGGACAGCACAGATACGCAGTATTTT
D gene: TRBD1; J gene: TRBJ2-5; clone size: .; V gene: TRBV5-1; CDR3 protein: CASSFTGDDGTQYF; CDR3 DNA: TGCGCCAGCAGCTTTACAGGGGATGACGGGACCCAGTACTTC
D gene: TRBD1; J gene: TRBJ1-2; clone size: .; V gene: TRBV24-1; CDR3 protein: CATSDPGTGDDGYTF; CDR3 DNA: TGTGCCACCAGTGACCCCGGGACAGGAGACGATGGCTACACCTTC
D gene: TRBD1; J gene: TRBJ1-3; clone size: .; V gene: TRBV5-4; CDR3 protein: CASSSGTGGIHAGNTIYF; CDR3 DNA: TGTGCCAGCAGTTCAGGGACAGGGGGAATTCACGCTGGAAACACCATATATTTT
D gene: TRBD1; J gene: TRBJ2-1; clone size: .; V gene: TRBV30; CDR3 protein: CAWKGQGIEQFF; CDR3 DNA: TGTGCCTGGAAGGGACAGGGGATTGAGCAGTTCTTC
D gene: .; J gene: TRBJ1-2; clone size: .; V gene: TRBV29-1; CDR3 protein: CSVTGVGSDYGYTF; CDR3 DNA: TGCAGCGTTACCGGGGTAGGGAGTGACTATGGCTACACCTTC
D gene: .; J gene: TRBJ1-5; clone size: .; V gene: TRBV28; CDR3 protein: CASSRTAYYQPQHF; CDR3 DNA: TGTGCCAGCAGTAGGACAGCCTACTATCAGCCCCAGCATTTT
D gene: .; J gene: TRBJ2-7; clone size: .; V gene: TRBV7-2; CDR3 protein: CASSLGYGGNYEQYF; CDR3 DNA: TGTGCCAGCAGCTTAGGGTATGGGGGGAACTACGAGCAGTACTTC
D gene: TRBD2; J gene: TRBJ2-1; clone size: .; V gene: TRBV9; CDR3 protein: CASSPQGLAGVEEQFF; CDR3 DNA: TGTGCCAGCAGCCCGCAGGGACTAGCGGGAGTCGAGGAGCAGTTCTTC
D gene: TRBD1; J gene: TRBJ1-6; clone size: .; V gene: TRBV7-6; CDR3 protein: CASSLGSQGNSPLHF; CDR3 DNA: TGTGCCAGCAGCTTAGGATCACAGGGGAATTCACCCCTCCACTTT
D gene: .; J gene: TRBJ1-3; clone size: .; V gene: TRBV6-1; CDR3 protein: CASSDLSGNTIYF; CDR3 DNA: TGTGCCAGCAGTGACCTCTCTGGAAACACCATATATTTT
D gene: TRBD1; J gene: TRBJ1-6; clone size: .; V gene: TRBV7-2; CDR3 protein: CASSLKRQGSSYNSPLHF; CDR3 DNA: TGTGCCAGCAGCTTAAAAAGACAGGGGAGCTCCTATAATTCACCCCTCCACTTT
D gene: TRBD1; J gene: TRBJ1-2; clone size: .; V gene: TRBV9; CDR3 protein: CASSVEDRVVWGYTF; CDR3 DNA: TGTGCCAGCAGCGTAGAGGACAGGGTAGTATGGGGCTACACCTTC
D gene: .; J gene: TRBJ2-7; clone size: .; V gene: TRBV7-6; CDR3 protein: CASSLPGPPYEQYF; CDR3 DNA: TGTGCCAGCAGCCTCCCGGGTCCGCCATACGAGCAGTACTTC
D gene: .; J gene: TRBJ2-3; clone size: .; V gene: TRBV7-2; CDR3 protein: CASSSVANRADTQYF; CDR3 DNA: TGTGCCAGCAGCTCCGTAGCAAATCGTGCAGATACGCAGTATTTT
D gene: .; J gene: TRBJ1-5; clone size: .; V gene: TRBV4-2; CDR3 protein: CASSRPGGNQPQHF; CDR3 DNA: TGTGCCAGCAGCCGGCCAGGAGGGAATCAGCCCCAGCATTTT
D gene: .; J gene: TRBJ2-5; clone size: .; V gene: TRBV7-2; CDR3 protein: CASSFGGGETQYF; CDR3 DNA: TGTGCCAGCAGCTTTGGGGGCGGAGAGACCCAGTACTTC
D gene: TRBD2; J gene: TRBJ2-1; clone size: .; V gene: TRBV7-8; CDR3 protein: CASSPLAPTIYNEQFF; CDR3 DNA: TGTGCCAGCAGCCCACTAGCGCCAACCATTTACAATGAGCAGTTCTTC